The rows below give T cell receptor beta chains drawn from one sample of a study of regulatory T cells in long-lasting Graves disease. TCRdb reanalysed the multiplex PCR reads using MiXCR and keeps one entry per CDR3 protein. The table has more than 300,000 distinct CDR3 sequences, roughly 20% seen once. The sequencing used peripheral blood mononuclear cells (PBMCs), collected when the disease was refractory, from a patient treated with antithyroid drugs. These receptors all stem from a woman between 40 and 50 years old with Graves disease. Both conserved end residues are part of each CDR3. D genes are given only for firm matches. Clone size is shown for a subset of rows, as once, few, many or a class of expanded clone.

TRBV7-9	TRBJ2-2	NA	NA	CASRPLGANTGELFF	TGTGCCAGCAGACCCCTGGGGGCGAACACCGGGGAGCTGTTTTTT
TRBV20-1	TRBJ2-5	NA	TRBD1	CSADRGLETQYF	TGCAGTGCTGACAGGGGGCTGGAGACCCAGTACTTC
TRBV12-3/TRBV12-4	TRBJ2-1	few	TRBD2	CASRRSGSSYNEQFF	TGTGCCAGCAGACGTAGCGGGAGCTCCTACAATGAGCAGTTCTTC
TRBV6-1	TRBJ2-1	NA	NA	CASRSPPNNEQFF	TGTGCCAGCAGATCCCCACCGAACAATGAGCAGTTCTTC
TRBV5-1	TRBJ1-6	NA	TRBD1	CASSLVGTEASPLHF	TGCGCCAGCAGCCTTGTTGGGACAGAAGCTTCACCCCTCCACTTT
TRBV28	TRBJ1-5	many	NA	CASTTDKSSNQPQHF	TGTGCCAGCACCACGGACAAATCTAGCAATCAGCCCCAGCATTTT
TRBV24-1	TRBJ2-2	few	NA	CATSDPPAGELFF	TGTGCCACCAGTGATCCGCCCGCCGGGGAGCTGTTTTTT
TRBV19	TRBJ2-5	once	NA	CASSMYHTQGETQYF	TGTGCCAGTAGTATGTACCACACCCAGGGGGAGACCCAGTACTTC
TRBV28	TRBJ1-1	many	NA	CASSDRLNTEAFF	TGTGCCAGCTCAGACAGGTTGAACACTGAAGCTTTCTTT
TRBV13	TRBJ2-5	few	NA	CASSSKGEGPETQYF	TGTGCCAGCAGTTCAAAGGGGGAGGGGCCAGAGACCCAGTACTTC
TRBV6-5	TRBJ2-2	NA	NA	CASSYVPLRTGELFF	TGTGCCAGCAGTTACGTTCCCCTCCGGACCGGGGAGCTGTTTTTT
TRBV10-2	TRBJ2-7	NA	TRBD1	CASTRDSLTVASSYEQYF	TGCGCCAGTACCCGGGACAGCCTTACGGTTGCGTCTAGCTACGAGCAGTACTTC
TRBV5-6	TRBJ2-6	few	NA	CASSLFRQGAGRSGANVLTF	TGTGCCAGCAGCTTGTTTAGACAGGGAGCGGGTAGGTCTGGGGCCAACGTCCTGACTTTC
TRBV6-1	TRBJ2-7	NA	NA	CASSPWKASYEQYF	TGTGCCAGCAGCCCCTGGAAGGCCTCCTACGAGCAGTACTTC
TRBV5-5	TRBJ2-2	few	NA	CASSPYRAGELFF	TGTGCCAGCAGCCCTTACAGGGCCGGGGAGCTGTTTTTT
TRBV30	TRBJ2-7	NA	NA	CAWKKGANSYEQYF	TGTGCCTGGAAAAAAGGAGCGAACTCCTACGAGCAGTACTTC
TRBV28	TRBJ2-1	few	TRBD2	CASSLGTGTSGIQGSYNEQFF	TGTGCCAGCAGTTTAGGTACCGGGACTAGCGGGATCCAAGGCTCCTACAATGAGCAGTTCTTC
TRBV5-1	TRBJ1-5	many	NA	CASSLAPDQPQHF	TGCGCCAGCAGCTTGGCCCCAGATCAGCCCCAGCATTTT
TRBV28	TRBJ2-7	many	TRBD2	CASSLRSGRVLYEQYF	TGTGCCAGCAGTCTCCGGAGCGGGAGGGTGCTATACGAGCAGTACTTC
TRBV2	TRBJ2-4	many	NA	CASKWRVTKNIQYF	TGTGCCAGCAAGTGGCGCGTAACCAAAAACATTCAGTACTTC
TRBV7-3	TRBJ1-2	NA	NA	CASSLSAEDDRNGYTF	TGTGCCAGCAGCTTATCAGCCGAGGATGACAGAAATGGCTACACCTTC
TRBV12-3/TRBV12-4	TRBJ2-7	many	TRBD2	CASSSLAGDGTYEQYF	TGTGCCAGCAGTTCCCTAGCGGGAGATGGAACCTACGAGCAGTACTTC
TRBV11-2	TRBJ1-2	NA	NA	CASSLGGEYGYTF	TGTGCCAGCAGCTTAGGGGGGGAATATGGCTACACCTTC
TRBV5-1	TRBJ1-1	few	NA	CASVGPKNTEAFF	TGCGCCAGCGTAGGACCGAAGAACACTGAAGCTTTCTTT
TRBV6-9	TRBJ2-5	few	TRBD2	CASSSGLAGGPERETQYF	TGTGCCAGCAGTTCCGGACTAGCGGGAGGGCCTGAAAGGGAGACCCAGTACTTC
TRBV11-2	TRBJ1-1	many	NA	CASSSTLGYQAFF	TGTGCCAGCAGCTCCACTTTAGGGTATCAAGCTTTCTTT
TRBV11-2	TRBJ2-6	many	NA	CASSYGSGANVLTF	TGTGCCAGCAGCTACGGCTCTGGGGCCAACGTCCTGACTTTC
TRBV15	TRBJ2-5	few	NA	CATSRAGVLETQYF	TGTGCCACCAGCAGAGCGGGCGTGCTGGAGACCCAGTACTTC
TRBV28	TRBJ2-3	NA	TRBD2	CASSRGGTGTDTQYF	TGTGCCAGCTCCCGGGGGGGGACGGGCACAGATACGCAGTATTTT
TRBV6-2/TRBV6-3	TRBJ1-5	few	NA	CASSYSTRGNQPRHF	TGTGCCAGCAGTTACTCGACTAGAGGCAATCAGCCCCGGCATTTT
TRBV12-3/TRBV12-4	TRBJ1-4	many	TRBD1	CASTPRGGNEKLFF	TGTGCCAGCACCCCCAGGGGGGGAAATGAAAAACTGTTTTTT
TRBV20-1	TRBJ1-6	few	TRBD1	CSASLLRDSFNSPLHF	TGCAGTGCTAGTCTACTCCGGGACAGTTTTAATTCACCCCTCCACTTT
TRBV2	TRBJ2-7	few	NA	CASTATTVLTLPYEQYF	TGTGCCAGCACGGCCACCACCGTTCTAACCCTCCCCTACGAGCAGTACTTC